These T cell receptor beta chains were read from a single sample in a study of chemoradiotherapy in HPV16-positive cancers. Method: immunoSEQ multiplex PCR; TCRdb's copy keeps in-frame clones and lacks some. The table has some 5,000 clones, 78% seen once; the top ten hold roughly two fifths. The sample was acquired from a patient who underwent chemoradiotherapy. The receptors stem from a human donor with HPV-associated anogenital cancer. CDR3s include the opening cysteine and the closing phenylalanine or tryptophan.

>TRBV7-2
CASSLSGAYEQYF
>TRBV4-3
CASSQVRGTYTF
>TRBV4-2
CASSQDRGEGVNSPLHF
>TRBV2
CASSEAQGPGANVLTF
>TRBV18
CASSPIDRVYGYTF
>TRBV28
CASSFVDSGANVLTF
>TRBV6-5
CASSYLTSSDTQYF
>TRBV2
CASSAQGARGYTF
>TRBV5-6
CASSYPGTDSTDTQYF
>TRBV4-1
CASSQAPGAYNEQFF
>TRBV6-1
CASSEGQIQETQYF
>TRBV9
CASSVRAWVNEQFF
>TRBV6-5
CASRRGQGRAEAFF
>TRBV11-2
CASSSGLAEHYEQYF
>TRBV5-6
CASSTLAGVRGQFF
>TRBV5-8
CASSLMTSGRETQYF
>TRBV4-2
CASSQVTSGTDTQYF
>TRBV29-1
CSVEGSGEVYGYTF
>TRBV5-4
CASSFGGQFQETQYF
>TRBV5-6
CASSFWRDRVSRELFF
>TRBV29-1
CSVEQGVGDTQYF
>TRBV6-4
CASTGLGFSSYNEQFF
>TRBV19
CASSISSYNEQFF
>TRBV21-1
CASYGEAAKNIQYF
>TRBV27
CASSLGAPYEQYF
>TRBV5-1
CASSLGTGAGEQYF
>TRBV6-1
CASREGTSGLSYEQYF
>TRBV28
CASSTFSGMSYNEQFF
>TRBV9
CASSVAGTEVTGELFF
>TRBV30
CAWSRQGNQPQHF
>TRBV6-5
CASSPGLAGTYEQYF
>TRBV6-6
CASSQTVAYEQYF
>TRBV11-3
CASSPRPQETQYF
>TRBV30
CACNVPGGGTYNEQFF
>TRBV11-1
CASSLTRVHVQAKNIQYF
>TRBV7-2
CASSFWVGPNSPLHF
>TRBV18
CASSPTGGPQNIQYF
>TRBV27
CASSTRDRGTLGRMDF
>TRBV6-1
CASSERWKNTEAFF
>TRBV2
CAGGGDYNEQFF
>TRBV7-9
CASSSYGYTF
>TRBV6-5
CASSSSDRGVNEQFF
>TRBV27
CASSLLGGYNEQFF
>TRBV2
CASSEGGAYEQYF
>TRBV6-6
CASVKGTVNGYTF
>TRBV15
CATSRGRVSNYGYTF
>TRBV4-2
CASSQGYYNEQFF
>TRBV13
CASSLALLAGGPVDF
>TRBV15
CATSSQGRNEQFF
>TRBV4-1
CASSQEPGMNTEAFF
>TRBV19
CASSIFGNTGNTIYF
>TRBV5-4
CASRGTGLMNTEAFF
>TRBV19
CASSPGTGDRLNTEAFF
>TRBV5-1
CASSLGPGLGDEQYF
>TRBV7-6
CASSRGPYEKLFF